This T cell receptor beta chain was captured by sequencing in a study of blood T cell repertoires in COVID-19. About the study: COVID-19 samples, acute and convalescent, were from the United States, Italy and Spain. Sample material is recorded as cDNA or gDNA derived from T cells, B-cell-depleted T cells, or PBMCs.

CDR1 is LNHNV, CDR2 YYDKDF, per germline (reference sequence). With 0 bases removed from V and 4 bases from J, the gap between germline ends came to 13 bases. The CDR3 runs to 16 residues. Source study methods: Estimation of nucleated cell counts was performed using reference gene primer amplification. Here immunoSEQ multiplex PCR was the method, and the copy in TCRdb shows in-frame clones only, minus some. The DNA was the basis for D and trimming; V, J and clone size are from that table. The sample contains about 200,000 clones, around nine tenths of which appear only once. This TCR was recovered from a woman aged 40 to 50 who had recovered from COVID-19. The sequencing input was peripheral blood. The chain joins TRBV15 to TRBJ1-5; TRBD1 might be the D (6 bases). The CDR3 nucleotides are TGTGCCACCAGCAGAGAGATCGACAGGACAAATCAGCCCCAGCATTTT. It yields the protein CATSREIDRTNQPQHF.